This T cell receptor (beta chain) originates from a study of OX40 agonist ivuxolimab in advanced cancers. Turning to the study itself: Given to patients was ivuxolimab, an agonistic anti-OX40 (CD134) antibody. Prior anti-PD-1, anti-PD-L1 or anti-CTLA-4 therapy was allowed; roughly 40% had some.

Generated by immunoSEQ multiplex PCR, the TCRdb table keeps only in-frame clones and is missing some. The sample records roughly 60,000 clones, about 86% being singletons. Per germline, CDR1 LNHDA and CDR2 SQIVND (reference sequence). V was cut by 7 bases and J by 0 bases, with 12 bases left in between. CDR3 length equals 15 residues. Blood sampling was done at baseline, cycle 4 day 1, and cycle 7 day 1. The specimen was CD4+ or CD8+ T cells sorted from blood, collected in a trial of the OX40 agonist ivuxolimab. The chain carries TRBV19 and TRBJ1-4, with D maybe TRBD1 (6 bases). The TCR was taken from an adult with an advanced solid tumor such as melanoma, head and neck, liver or kidney cancer. The CDR3 nucleotides are TGTGCCAGTATTGGGACACCTCCAACTAATGAAAAACTGTTTTTT. Residues: CASIGTPPTNEKLFF. Full variable domain (remainder filled in from reference TRBV19 and TRBJ1-4): DGGITQSPKYLFRKEGQNVTLSCEQNLNHDAMYWYRQDPGQGLRLIYYSQIVNDFQKGDIAEGYSVSREKKESFPLTVTSAQKNPTAFYLCASIGTPPTNEKLFFGSGTQLSVL.